These T cell receptor beta chains were read from a single sample in a study of T-cell reconstitution after alpha-beta-depleted transplantation in children. MiXCR was run by TCRdb on the PCR reads, yielding one entry per CDR3 protein. Of over 25,000 distinct CDR3 sequences listed, 15% to 20% are singletons. Source: PBMCs, mostly from graft donor cells, taken 60 days after TCRalphabeta/CD19-depleted stem cell transplant. The receptors come from a male patient aged 2 to 10 who had a stem cell transplant for acute lymphoblastic leukemia, so the T cells may come from the graft donor. CDR3s include the opening cysteine and the closing phenylalanine or tryptophan. The D gene is left open where the match is weak. Expanded clones get a size class; other rows say once, few or many, or leave the size out.

>15|.|TRBJ1-5|many|TRBV5-1
CASSLSWESNQPQHF
TGCGCCAGCAGCTTGAGCTGGGAGAGCAATCAGCCCCAGCATTTT
>14|.|TRBJ1-2|.|TRBV7-9
CASSSTPQGWGYTF
TGTGCCAGCAGCTCGACACCACAGGGTTGGGGCTACACCTTC
>15|TRBD1|TRBJ2-1|.|TRBV24-1
CATSDTGGSYNEQFF
TGTGCCACCAGTGATACAGGGGGCTCCTACAATGAGCAGTTCTTC
>13|.|TRBJ2-7|few|TRBV28
CASSPRSSYEQYF
TGTGCCAGCAGTCCGAGGAGCTCCTACGAGCAGTACTTC
>15|TRBD2|TRBJ2-1|many|TRBV7-7
CASSSGLAGGDEQFF
TGTGCCAGCAGCTCGGGACTAGCGGGAGGGGATGAGCAGTTCTTC
>17|TRBD2|TRBJ2-3|.|TRBV7-2
CASSSGTSGGARDTQYF
TGTGCCAGCAGCTCCGGGACTAGCGGGGGGGCCCGGGATACGCAGTATTTT
>14|TRBD1|TRBJ2-5|many|TRBV5-1
CASSLDRGWETQYF
TGCGCCAGCAGCTTGGACAGGGGCTGGGAGACCCAGTACTTC
>15|.|TRBJ2-7|few|TRBV6-2/TRBV6-3
CASKWRETDRYEQYF
TGTGCCAGCAAATGGAGAGAAACAGACCGTTACGAGCAGTACTTC
>12|.|TRBJ1-5|many|TRBV6-2/TRBV6-3
CASSFSNQPQHF
TGTGCCAGCAGTTTTAGCAATCAGCCCCAGCATTTT
>13|.|TRBJ2-3|few|TRBV29-1
CSVEDRATDTQYF
TGCAGCGTTGAAGACAGGGCCACAGATACGCAGTATTTT
>16|.|TRBJ2-7|.|TRBV5-5
CASSLRGGAGTYEQYF
TGTGCCAGCAGCTTGAGGGGCGGTGCGGGAACCTACGAGCAGTACTTC
>17|TRBD1|TRBJ2-1|few|TRBV20-1
CSARDWWTGSSYNEQFF
TGCAGTGCTAGAGATTGGTGGACAGGGAGCTCCTACAATGAGCAGTTCTTC
>15|.|TRBJ1-6|.|TRBV20-1
CSAGERGSYNSPLHF
TGCAGTGCTGGGGAGCGGGGCTCCTATAATTCACCCCTCCACTTT
>15|.|TRBJ2-3|.|TRBV4-1
CASSLGLEETDTQYF
TGCGCCAGCAGCCTAGGGCTTGAAGAAACAGATACGCAGTATTTT
>16|.|TRBJ2-1|.|TRBV23-1
CASSQSPGKRDNEQFF
TGCGCCAGCAGTCAATCCCCTGGGAAGAGGGACAATGAGCAGTTCTTC